This T cell receptor beta chain was recorded in a study of cytomegalovirus exposure and HLA in healthy donors (dated by TCRdb to 2016 to 2017). For the study in its entirety: An earlier analysis of several hundred of the donors reported about 290 Gb of sequence data and 100 million to 140 million unique TCR beta sequences from about 200 million T cells. About 280 gigabases of sequencing data and approximately 91 million unique TCR sequences made up an early release that covered roughly 670 HLA-typed donors. Of the 300 to 500 genotyped donors, roughly 76% were placed in the genetic ancestry cluster associated with self-reported Caucasian donors. The aim of the study was to test whether cataloging public T cell receptors could identify signatures of past pathogen exposure. The study used immunosequencing to profile the T cell repertoires of approximately 640 subjects and linked those repertoires to cytomegalovirus serostatus. A separate validation cohort of 90 to 150 different subjects was used in addition to the 666-subject first cohort. The study combined high-throughput TCR immunosequencing, statistical association of individual TCRs with disease status, and machine learning to predict cytomegalovirus infection status. In a later analysis, previously published TCR beta repertoires from about 670 donors were re-analyzed and high-resolution HLA genotyping was added so that TCR occurrence patterns could be studied. Rather than using new phenotypic data, the later analysis identified candidate immune exposures from TCR beta sequences and from how often those sequences occurred across donors. In an earlier analysis of 587 of the donors, high-throughput TCR beta sequencing was used to judge whether each TCR beta V gene segment behaved as functional or pseudogenic. Donor age, sex, ethnicity and CMV serostatus were collected together with the repertoire data. In a later genetic analysis, genome-wide SNP genotypes for 398 of the 666 donors were used, and that subset was treated as a discovery cohort. Every discovery cohort repertoire had been produced on one sequencing platform. HLA typing covered class I and class II loci at four-digit resolution. Typing coverage differed by locus: A, B, C, DRB1 and DQB1 were typed in roughly 620-630 donors, DQA1 in about 510, DPA1 in nearly 610, and DPB1 in about 450. Because of strong linkage in the cohort, roughly five DR-DQ haplotypes were treated as single units for association and clustering. Across approximately 420 genotyped donors of the cohort, an average of roughly 250,000 unique TCR beta nucleotide sequences per donor were sequenced, and around 19% of those sequences were non-productive. Study-level results and caveats: Because counts were too low, more than 15 rarely observed V segments, including chromosome 9 orphons, were left out of the earlier analysis of some 600 of the donors. In a later analysis, HLA-associated TCR beta chains showed more clonal expansion and lower generation probabilities than non-associated chains that were equally common. According to the authors, the approach could potentially be generalized to other disease states and immunological phenotypes. Assigning TCR associations to individual alleles was difficult when HLA alleles, especially DR and DQ, strongly co-occurred. A later genetic analysis reported fewer N-insertions in productive TCRs among donors in an Asian-associated ancestry cluster than the roughly 640-donor mean. The study gave a list of 150 to 200 TCR beta chains associated with cytomegalovirus. In an earlier analysis of 587 of the donors, most TCR beta V segments appeared in productive rearrangements about 87% or about 30% of the time, broadly matching IMGT annotations. A later analysis found that most CMV-associated TCR beta chains appeared HLA-restricted, with HLA associations seemingly driven largely by CMV exposure. Across donors, most TCR sequences were observed very rarely, whereas some public TCRs were present in many individuals. A few of the identified cytomegalovirus-associated TCR beta chains were confirmed in vitro to be specific for cytomegalovirus antigens. A further reported finding was that TCR beta sequences accurately predicted the HLA-A and HLA-B alleles for most subjects in the first cohort. HLA typing was unavailable for some donors at each locus, so association tests used only the typed subset. A cluster of highly shared sequence variants was judged likely to represent a technical artifact of the sequencing pipeline. The cohort was sequenced for TCR beta chains only, and without alpha or paired-chain data the features that could be detected were limited. A later genetic analysis associated a missense DCLRE1C variant with V-gene and J-gene trimming of TCR beta chains, and an independent cohort replicated the association. The classifier was reported to diagnose cytomegalovirus status with high specificity and sensitivity in both the original cohort and the validation cohort. Linkage disequilibrium might explain the correlated functional status among segregating V segments, but an unknown experimental factor could not be ruled out. At a false discovery rate of 0.05, a later analysis linked under 20,000 TCR beta sequences to specific HLA alleles. According to a later analysis, parvovirus B19, influenza, CMV and Epstein-Barr virus appeared linked to several top co-occurrence clusters. A later analysis found that TCR association rates varied across HLA loci, with DRB1 alleles showing the most associated TCRs and HLA-C alleles the fewest. CMV serostatus was the only immune exposure information available for the cohort. Some IMGT-functional V segments, including TRBV6-2 and TRBV6-3, could not be told apart with the 87-base-pair reads, so those segments were excluded. Roughly uniform sequencing depth across donors was assumed in presence/absence analyses, although this assumption may not hold.

As for this clone: Which antigen it targets is not known. No much larger clonotype is one base removed from it; base qualities were not supplied.

From cysteine to phenylalanine, the CDR3 is 14 amino acids long. CDR3 DNA is the only sequence kept; it has 42 bases, read in frame from the first base. In the germline V gene, CDR1 corresponds to MNHNS and CDR2 to SASEGT. At the junction V is shortened by 7 bases and J by 0 bases, with 7 bases in between. Libraries were made using the immunoSEQ multiplex PCR assay. The multiplex PCR relied on a mix of 60 forward primers for TCR Vbeta segments and 13 reverse primers for TCR Jbeta segments. Amplification of the CDR3 region of rearranged TCR beta genes was performed with a multiplex PCR assay on genomic DNA. On the Illumina HiSeq System, the amplified TCR beta libraries were sequenced as 87-base-pair reads. As for the authors' bioinformatics: A later analysis tallied roughly 76 million unique TCR beta chains across the 666 repertoires, and around 12 million of those chains were shared by two or more donors. To remove PCR and sequencing errors, raw reads were error-corrected and collapsed into unique sequences using a nearest-neighbor algorithm that merged closely related sequences. To assign V, D and J gene segments, CDR3 sequences were aligned to IMGT reference sequences. For a sequence to be retained, a match of at least six nucleotides was required to both a V gene segment and a J gene segment. Rearrangements were classified as productive when the CDR3 lacked stop codons and remained in frame with V and J, and all other rearrangements were classified as non-productive. CDR3 was defined according to IMGT convention as the region running from the second conserved V-encoded cysteine to the conserved J-encoded phenylalanine. Sequences without an unambiguous match to a single V gene segment were excluded from the earlier analysis of approximately 600 of the donors. An earlier analysis of a few hundred of the donors called V segments functional above 56.7% productive rearrangements and segregating when the between-donor standard deviation exceeded 5%. A statistical classification framework was developed to diagnose cytomegalovirus status using the catalog of TCR beta chain sequences. V and J gene assignment, in a later analysis, came from comparing TCR nucleotide sequences with IMGT/GENE-DB human TR gene sequences. In a later analysis, CDR3 sequences and most-parsimonious VDJ recombination scenarios were assigned using the TCRdist pipeline. In a later analysis, each TCR beta chain was defined by its CDR3 amino acid sequence together with its V-gene family, and reads without a unique V-gene family were excluded. In a later analysis, 450 to 600 highly shared, low-generation-probability nucleotide sequences were removed to address suspected cross-contamination and a sequencing artifact. A later analysis calculated a clonal expansion index for each public chain from normalized within-repertoire ranks of inferred template counts. A later analysis computed generation probabilities with a VDJ recombination model fitted to out-of-frame rearrangements, and checked the results against IGoR. Hypergeometric tests were used in a later analysis to score TCR-TCR, TCR-HLA and TCR-CMV co-occurrence, with a repertoire-size bias correction applied to the TCR pairs. False discovery rates were estimated in a later analysis by permuting HLA or CMV assignments 20 times. In a later analysis, co-occurring TCRs were grouped with DBSCAN, and TCRdist sequence similarity was added when clustering was performed within HLA-allele-positive subsets. Co-occurrence clustering excluded repertoires with fewer than 30,000 or more than 120,000 public chains, plus five with anomalous nucleotide sharing. The table was pulled from immuneACCESS by TCRdb, which kept in-frame rearrangements only. Such tables lose some clones; where checked, under half of the loss comes from unresolved V genes, and the rest has no known cause. The V and J calls and clone size were taken over from that table, and D and trimming were inferred from the DNA. The sample records over 150,000 clones, about 65% of which are singletons. Around 4.3% of the sample comes from the top ten.

The cohort comprised 550 to 700 healthy bone marrow donors. At the time of sampling, every cohort member was nominally healthy, though immune exposures that went unrecorded were likely present. The donor tested CMV seropositive and was one of the 289 seropositive cohort members. A peripheral blood sample was provided by each donor, and peripheral blood mononuclear cells were used for TCR beta sequencing. The Qiagen DNeasy Blood Extraction Kit was used to extract genomic DNA from the blood cell samples. The source of this sequence is a woman under 30 in good health and CMV-seropositive. The sequenced material came from PBMCs. The rearrangement joined TRBV6-1 to TRBJ1-6, with the D gene not confidently named. The DNA sequence is as follows: TGTGCCAGCACGTTGAGCTCCTATAATTCACCCCTCCACTTT. Its protein reads: CASTLSSYNSPLHF.